The present T cell receptor beta chain was sequenced within a study of T cells in Graves' hyperthyroidism and ophthalmopathy (dated by TCRdb to the late 2010s). Broadly, across the study: Peripheral blood was sampled at the time of initial diagnosis, prior to any treatment. TCR V-J signatures able to tell the groups apart were searched for in a discovery cohort of about a hundred patients, of whom 43 had Graves' ophthalmopathy and around 56 had stable Graves' hyperthyroidism. Prospective prediction of ophthalmopathy was tested in an independent validation cohort of 18 to 20 hyperthyroidism patients and roughly 16 patients who later progressed to ophthalmopathy. The 100 discovery patients were randomly split 7:3 into training and test sets. The study also compared thyroid tissue and blood T-cell repertoires from about six Graves' hyperthyroidism patients. Once sampling was done, hyperthyroidism patients were given methimazole at a starting dose of 30 mg daily, whereas ophthalmopathy patients were given high-dose intravenous methylprednisolone. The paper reports TCR Vbeta CDR3 sequencing of fewer than 150 peripheral blood samples: 43 ophthalmopathy, 70 to 85 hyperthyroidism and roughly 17 progressor patients.

This clonotype was recorded once. The specificity of this receptor is unknown. No qualities accompany the bases; no much larger clone lies one base away. A single read makes a weak case. The TCR beta CDR3 regions were amplified from the RNA transcripts. The first round of RT-PCR for the TCR CDR3 was performed with the HTBI primer set and the Qiagen OneStep RT-PCR kit. Libraries were constructed in a second round of multiplex PCR, after which size selection and purification were performed. The libraries were sequenced on an Illumina HiSeq2000 using paired-end 100 bp reads. As for how the authors treated the data: SOAPnuke was used to process the raw data, throwing out any read that contained adapters or uncalled bases, had a mean Phred below 15, or lacked an exact constant-primer or identifier match. COPE v1.2.5 was used to merge the high-quality paired reads, and each unique nucleotide sequence was defined as a clonotype. MiTCR v1.1 was used to align the clonotypes against IMGT TRBV, TRBD and TRBJ reference segments. Analysis was restricted to V-J combinations with a frequency above 0.0001, which covered over 98% of repertoires. A TCS score was defined as the ratio between F50 (clonal expansion) and ExV (chaos), using BLOSUM62-based TCRdist between CDR3 peptides within each V-J. Welch's t-statistics and random forest reduced around 520 V-J features to fewer than 15, which were used in a naive Bayes classifier (R e1071). TCRdb reprocessing: public reads trimmed at Q25 with fastp, clones called with MiXCR, in-frame beta chains kept. Every CDR3 protein is listed once, alongside the most common genes and DNA of its rows. Clone size and V and J calls follow TCRdb, not the original study. The sample yields about 350,000 distinct CDR3 sequences; 13% to 15% were counted once. Of the sample, about 20% is held by the ten largest clones.

In the ophthalmopathy patients, disease was moderately to severely active, with a Clinical Activity Score of 3 or more, a NOSPECS grade of 4 or more, and a duration of less than 3 months. The study excluded patients with uncontrolled infections, other autoimmune diseases, pregnancy or lactation. Diagnoses were based on clinical symptoms, serum thyroxine and TRAb, thyroid ultrasound and orbital computed tomography. PBMCs were isolated from 8 to 10 ml of fresh peripheral blood by Ficoll-Paque density gradient centrifugation. Total RNA was extracted with Trizol reagent, and quality was checked on an Agilent 2100 Bioanalyzer. The germline V gene gives CDR1 as SGHTA and CDR2 as FQGNSA. The CDR3 has 16 amino acids, counting the end cysteine and phenylalanine. The retained sequence is limited to the CDR3, 48 bases, with the frame set at the first base. V loses 5 bases at its end and J loses 5 bases; junction bases beyond the gene matches: 7.

What the work shows at the level of the full study, not this receptor alone: Most expanded thyroid clonotypes (frequency above 0.001) were also detected in blood, a finding suggesting that blood repertoires may reflect thyroid immune responses. During validation, the model predicted progression to ophthalmopathy a median of roughly 7.1 months ahead of onset, with around 65% sensitivity and around 72% specificity. No statistical method was used to fix the sample size in advance, and group allocation was not hidden from the investigators. A model built on a 13 V-J signature distinguished ophthalmopathy from stable hyperthyroidism, reaching over 85% sensitivity and around 81% specificity in cross-validation and 80%/75% in testing.

This clonotype originated in a woman in her sixties or seventies with Graves' ophthalmopathy. The chain is assembled from TRBV7-2 and TRBJ2-3; 13 middle bases align to TRBD2. Sequencing was carried out using blood. The bases are TGTGCCAGCAGCCCGAGGACTAGCGGGAGAGTAGATACGCAGTATTTT. This gives the protein CASSPRTSGRVDTQYF.